This paragraph reports one TCR beta chain. Its specificity is not known. The same CDR3 is also encoded by other DNA sequences in this sample. These data belong to a study of T cells in narcolepsy. About the research overall: Healthy controls were enrolled alongside patients with narcolepsy type 1 or type 2. Study outcomes and limitations: Autoreactive HCRT-specific and TRIB2-specific clonotypes were marked in same-patient CSF-versus-blood CD4+ comparisons. Reportedly, autoreactive clonotypes were serially detected in patients' blood but not controls'. Autoreactive clone sequences were missing from some blood memory CD4+ repertoires.

Sequencing was performed with immunoSEQ multiplex PCR; in TCRdb, only in-frame clones are kept and a portion is missing. The sample yields about 40,000 clones, around 88% seen once. The germline gives CDR1 SGHRS, CDR2 YFSETQ. V gave up 1 base and J gave up 0 bases, with 11 bases separating them. This CDR3 has 17 amino acids. The chain carries TRBV5-1 and TRBJ2-6; a weak D match, TRBD1 (5 bases). The sample taken for sequencing was CD45RA- memory CD4+ T cells from PBMCs. This TCR was sampled from a human donor with narcolepsy. The CDR3 DNA reads as TGCGCCAGCAGCTTGATGGGGCCGGACTCTGGGGCCAACGTCCTGACTTTC. This codes for CASSLMGPDSGANVLTF. Together with reference TRBV5-1 and TRBJ2-6, the CDR3 gives the full variable domain: KAGVTQTPRYLIKTRGQQVTLSCSPISGHRSVSWYQQTPGQGLQFLFEYFSETQRNKGNFPGRFSGRQFSNSRSEMNVSTLELGDSALYLCASSLMGPDSGANVLTFGAGSRLTVL.